The next 6 T cell receptor beta chains were all read from a single sample in a study of Tregs in tolerant kidney transplant recipients. The data were produced by immunoSEQ multiplex PCR, yet TCRdb's version contains in-frame clones alone and is incomplete. The table lists roughly 99,000 clones, approximately 94% of them singletons. This specimen consisted of CD4+ T cells from blood, obtained before the transplant. These TCRs come from a human donor who received a combined kidney and bone marrow transplant.

The V call is TRBV11-2, the J call TRBJ2-1, with TRBD2 identical over 12 bases. The germline CDR1 and CDR2 sequences are SGHAT and FQNNGV. CDR3 length: 16 residues. With 4 bases clipped from V and 8 bases from J, the junction kept 9 bases outside the gene matches. CDR3 in DNA: TGTGCCAGCAGCTCTGGACTAGCGGGACGAGGTGATGAGCAGTTCTTC. Translated: CASSSGLAGRGDEQFF.

The V call is TRBV5-1, the J call TRBJ1-4; possibly TRBD1 for D (6 bases). This CDR3 is 14 amino acids long. Germline-derived CDR1 and CDR2 are SGHRS and YFSETQ. The V end lost 4 bases, the J end lost 2 bases, and 9 bases lay between the germline ends. In DNA form, the CDR3 reads TGCGCCAGCAGCCCAGGGGCCACTAATGAAAAACTGTTTTTT. It yields the protein CASSPGATNEKLFF.

The CDR3 loop is CASSLSPILGTFSYNEQFF. CDR3 DNA sequence: TGTGCCAGCAGCTTATCACCTATTCTCGGGACATTCTCCTACAATGAGCAGTTCTTC. The rearrangement uses TRBV7-9 and TRBJ2-1; possibly TRBD1 for D (6 bases). The germline gives CDR1 SEHNR, CDR2 FQNEAQ (reference sequence). The CDR3 has 19 amino acids. Trimming stripped 2 bases from V and 0 bases from J, with 20 bases between.

The chain uses TRBV5-1 and TRBJ1-2; 7 nucleotides agree with TRBD1. CDR1 and CDR2 from the germline V gene are SGHRS and YFSETQ. The CDR3 is 15 residues long. V dropped 0 bases and J dropped 2; count of bases not matched to a gene: 4. The DNA for the CDR3 is TGCGCCAGCAGCTTGGCCACAGGGGTGAACTATGGCTACACCTTC. It translates to CASSLATGVNYGYTF.

The chain combines TRBV29-1 with TRBJ1-2; D is unclear. The CDR3 totals 12 residues. From germline, CDR1 is SQVTM and CDR2 ANQGSEA. The V end lost 4 bases, the J end lost 2 bases, and 8 bases lay between the germline ends. CDR3 in DNA: TGCAGCGTTGGCGGAGGAAACTATGGCTACACCTTC. It is translated as CSVGGGNYGYTF.

This clone is a singleton in its sample. The chain joins TRBV18 to TRBJ1-1, with 7 bases that match TRBD1. V gave up 2 bases and J gave up 5 bases; unmatched junction bases: 5. The CDR3 length is 14 residues. From germline, CDR1 is KGHSH and CDR2 LQKENI. Here the CDR3 DNA reads TGTGCCAGCTCACCATCAGGGGGTGGGACTGAAGCTTTCTTT. Translated, it gives CASSPSGGGTEAFF.